A single sample is the source of the 16 T cell receptor beta chains below, sequenced in a study of T cells after yellow fever vaccination. TCRdb recomputed calls from the 5' RACE reads with MiXCR, one row per CDR3 protein. The sample contains 50,000 or so distinct CDR3 sequences, 6% to 8.5% of which appear only once. Sequenced material: CD8+ T cells not binding an NS4B(214-222) dextramer, sorted from PBMCs, taken about 41 days after the first yellow fever vaccination. The source is a young man who received the YFV17D yellow fever vaccine.

This clonotype was picked up many times. This chain uses TRBV3-1 with TRBJ2-1; D remains ambiguous. Trimming removed 2 bases from V and 5 bases from J, with 10 bases in between. The CDR3 has 14 residues. Germline V lookup: CDR1 LGHDT, CDR2 YNNKEL (reference sequence). The CDR3: CASSQLSDHNEQFF. The CDR3 DNA reads as TGTGCCAGCAGCCAACTCAGCGATCACAATGAGCAGTTCTTC.

The genes are TRBV15 and TRBJ2-7; 7 bases align to TRBD2. The CDR3 has 17 residues. CDR1 and CDR2 from the germline V gene are LNHNV and YYDKDF (reference sequence). V was pared by 0 bases and J by 2 bases, with 10 bases of the junction left unmatched. CDR3 in amino acids: CATSRERSGGGTYEQYF. The CDR3 nucleotides are TGTGCCACCAGCAGAGAACGGAGTGGCGGGGGAACCTACGAGCAGTACTTC.

This clonotype showed up many times. CDR3 nucleotide sequence: TGTGCCACCAGCAGAGACCTATCCGGGGGGAGCTCCTACGAGCAGTACGTC. It is translated as CATSRDLSGGSSYEQYV. V and J are TRBV15 and TRBJ2-7; 7 bases fit TRBD2. This CDR3 has 17 amino acids. V lost 0 bases to trimming and J lost 0 bases; unmatched junction nucleotides: 8. Germline V lookup: CDR1 LNHNV, CDR2 YYDKDF (reference sequence).

This clonotype was seen only a few times. The chain carries TRBV12-3 or TRBV12-4 and TRBJ2-1; D is perhaps TRBD1 or TRBD2 (5 bases each). V was clipped by 6 bases and J by 10 bases, with 7 bases between them. This CDR3 region has 10 residues. The DNA of the CDR3 is TGTGCCAGCAGGGGGGTGGAGCAGTTCTTC. It codes for CASRGVEQFF.

This clonotype occurred many times. The V and J genes are TRBV29-1 and TRBJ2-2; a weak D match, TRBD1 (6 bases). This CDR3 spans 11 amino acids. The germline V gene has CDR1 SQVTM and CDR2 ANQGSEA. The V and J ends lost 5 bases and 7 bases respectively, with 8 bases between them. The CDR3 is CSVWGHGELFF. Written as DNA, the CDR3 is TGCAGCGTTTGGGGGCACGGGGAGCTGTTTTTT.

This clonotype has ten or more counts. The chain employs TRBV5-1 and TRBJ2-2, with a tentative D call TRBD1 (6 bases). Germline CDR1 reads SGHRS; CDR2 reads YFSETQ. Between the trimmed V and J ends, which lost 3 bases and 4 bases, there was a span of 13 bases. The CDR3 runs 15 residues. CDR3 nucleotides: TGCGCCAGCAGCTACAGGGACGACTCCACCGGGGAGCTGTTTTTT. Translated: CASSYRDDSTGELFF.

This clonotype was seen repeatedly, ten times or more. The rearrangement joins TRBV6-5 to TRBJ2-3; no definite D call. This CDR3 region has 13 residues. Germline CDR1 is MNHEY and CDR2 is SVGAGI. V was trimmed by 2 bases and J by 4 bases, leaving 7 bases between them. As DNA, the CDR3 is TGTGCCAGCAGTTACGGCGCCCCAGATACGCAGTATTTT. It translates to CASSYGAPDTQYF.

V usage is TRBV2 and J usage is TRBJ1-1; D unclear. CDR3 size: 14 residues. Germline V lookup: CDR1 SNHLY, CDR2 FYNNEI. V lost 3 bases and J 1 base, leaving 9 bases between the germline ends. CDR3 in amino acids: CASSDAVANTEAFF. CDR3 sequence (DNA): TGTGCCAGCAGTGACGCCGTTGCGAACACTGAAGCTTTCTTT.

This clonotype was seen at least ten times. The V gene is TRBV5-1, the J gene TRBJ1-2; 11 bases are shared with TRBD1. Losses at the gene ends were 4 bases for V and 4 bases for J; bases not matched to a gene: 6. This CDR3 region has 15 residues. The germline gives CDR1 SGHRS, CDR2 YFSETQ. The CDR3 DNA is TGCGCCAGCAGCACGGGGACAGGGGGATTCTATGGCTACACCTTC. It yields the protein CASSTGTGGFYGYTF.

This clonotype has just a few counts. The V and J genes are TRBV13 and TRBJ2-3; 11 nucleotides agree with TRBD2. The CDR3 extends over 16 amino acids. The ends lost 4 bases at V and 1 base at J; junction bases unmatched: 4. CDR1 and CDR2 (germline): PRHDT, FYEKMQ (reference sequence). CDR3 residues: CASSYALAGGTDTQYF. In DNA, the CDR3 is TGTGCCAGCAGCTACGCACTAGCGGGGGGCACAGATACGCAGTATTTT.

This clonotype was counted ten times or more. The chain carries TRBV11-2 and TRBJ2-1; the D gene is possibly TRBD2 (7 bases). Germline CDR1 is SGHAT and CDR2 is FQNNGV. This CDR3 contains 15 residues. The V end was cut by 5 bases, the J end by 3 bases, with 14 bases between. The CDR3 loop is CASSQPRGLYNEQFF. Here the CDR3 DNA reads TGTGCCAGCAGCCAACCGCGGGGGCTCTACAATGAGCAGTTCTTC.

This rearrangement joins TRBV5-1 to TRBJ1-1; D gene uncertain. Per the germline V gene, CDR1 is SGHRS and CDR2 is YFSETQ. V gave up 0 bases and J gave up 0 bases, with 12 bases separating them. This CDR3 is built from 16 residues. The CDR3 region has the DNA TGCGCCAGCAGCTTGGCAGTCTGGCCGATGAACACTGAAGCTTTCTTT. Translating gives CASSLAVWPMNTEAFF.

This clonotype was detected ten times or more. The chain recombines TRBV5-1 with TRBJ2-1, with D possibly TRBD2 on 6 matching bases. The germline V gene has CDR1 SGHRS and CDR2 YFSETQ. The CDR3 contains 13 residues. With 0 bases removed from V and 5 bases from J, the gap between germline ends came to 6 bases. CDR3 in DNA: TGCGCCAGCAGCTTGGGGACTAACAATGAGCAGTTCTTC. Protein: CASSLGTNNEQFF.

At least ten counts were recorded for this clonotype. The chain couples TRBV7-9 to TRBJ2-1, with 14 bases aligning to TRBD2. Unmatched junction bases numbered 8, after V lost 5 bases and J lost 8 bases. The CDR3 runs to 16 residues. Per germline, CDR1 SEHNR and CDR2 FQNEAQ (reference sequence). The CDR3 region has the DNA TGTGCCAGCAGCCGACTAGCGGGGGGGGTGATCGATGAGCAGTTCTTC. This gives the protein CASSRLAGGVIDEQFF.

This clonotype was observed at least ten times. This chain connects TRBV7-6 to TRBJ2-7; 8 bases align to TRBD1. With 5 bases clipped from V and 6 bases from J, the junction kept 6 bases outside the gene matches. The CDR3 extends over 13 amino acids. CDR1 and CDR2 from the germline V gene are SGHVS and FNYEAQ. CDR3 amino acids: CASSTGGTREQYF. The CDR3 DNA reads TGTGCCAGCAGCACAGGGGGGACTCGCGAGCAGTACTTC. The full variable domain, in which reference TRBV7-6 and TRBJ2-7 provide the parts outside the CDR3, is GAGVSQSPRYKVTKRGQDVALRCDPISGHVSLYWYRQALGQGPEFLTYFNYEAQQDKSGLPNDRFSAERPEGSISTLTIQRTEQRDSAMYRCASSTGGTREQYFGPGTRLTVT.

V and J are TRBV6-5 and TRBJ2-1; possibly TRBD1 or TRBD2 for D (5 bases each). The CDR3 is made up of 14 amino acids. V was clipped by 0 bases and J by 7 bases, with 10 bases between them. Germline values: CDR1 MNHEY, CDR2 SVGAGI. The CDR3 sequence: CASSYSKRGNEQFF. The CDR3 DNA is TGTGCCAGCAGTTACTCGAAGAGGGGAAATGAGCAGTTCTTC.